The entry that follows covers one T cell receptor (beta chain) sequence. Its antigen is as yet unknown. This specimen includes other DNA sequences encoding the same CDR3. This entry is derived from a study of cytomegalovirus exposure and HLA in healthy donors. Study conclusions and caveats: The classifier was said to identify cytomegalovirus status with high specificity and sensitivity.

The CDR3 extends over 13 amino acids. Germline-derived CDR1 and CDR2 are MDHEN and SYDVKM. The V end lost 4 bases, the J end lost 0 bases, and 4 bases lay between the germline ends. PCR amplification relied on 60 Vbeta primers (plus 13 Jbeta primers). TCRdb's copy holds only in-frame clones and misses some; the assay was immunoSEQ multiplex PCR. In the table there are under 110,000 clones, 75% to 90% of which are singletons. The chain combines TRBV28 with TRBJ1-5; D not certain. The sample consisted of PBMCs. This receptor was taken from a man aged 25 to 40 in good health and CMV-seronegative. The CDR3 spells CASSSFSNQPQHF. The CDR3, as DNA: TGTGCCAGCAGTTCCTTTAGCAATCAGCCCCAGCATTTT.